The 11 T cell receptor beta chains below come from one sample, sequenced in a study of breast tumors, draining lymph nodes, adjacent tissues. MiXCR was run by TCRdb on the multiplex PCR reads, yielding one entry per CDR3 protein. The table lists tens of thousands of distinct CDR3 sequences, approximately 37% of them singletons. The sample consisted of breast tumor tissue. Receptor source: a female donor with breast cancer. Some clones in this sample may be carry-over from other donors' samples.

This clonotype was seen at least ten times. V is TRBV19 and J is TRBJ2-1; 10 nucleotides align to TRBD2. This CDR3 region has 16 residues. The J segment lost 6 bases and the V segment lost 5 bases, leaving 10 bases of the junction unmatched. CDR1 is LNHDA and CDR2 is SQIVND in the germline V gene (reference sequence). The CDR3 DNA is TGTGCCAGTAGTTTAACTTTAGCGGGAGGACTCAATGAGCAGTTCTTC. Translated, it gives CASSLTLAGGLNEQFF.

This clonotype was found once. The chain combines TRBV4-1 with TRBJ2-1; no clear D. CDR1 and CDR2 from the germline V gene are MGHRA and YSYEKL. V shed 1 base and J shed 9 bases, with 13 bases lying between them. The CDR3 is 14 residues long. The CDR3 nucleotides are TGCGCCAGCAGCCAAGTAAATCCCGCCAGTGAGCAGTTCTTC. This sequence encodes CASSQVNPASEQFF.

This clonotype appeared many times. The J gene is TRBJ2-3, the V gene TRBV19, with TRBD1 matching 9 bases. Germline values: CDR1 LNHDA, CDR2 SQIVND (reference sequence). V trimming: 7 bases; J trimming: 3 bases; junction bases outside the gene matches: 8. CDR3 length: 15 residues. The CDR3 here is CASTRRDRETDTQYF. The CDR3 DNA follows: TGTGCCAGTACCCGCCGGGACAGGGAAACAGATACGCAGTATTTT.

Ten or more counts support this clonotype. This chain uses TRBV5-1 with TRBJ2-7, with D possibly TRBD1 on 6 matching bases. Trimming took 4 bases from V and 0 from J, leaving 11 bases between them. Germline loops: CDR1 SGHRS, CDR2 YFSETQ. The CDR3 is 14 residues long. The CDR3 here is CASSPDRISYEQYF. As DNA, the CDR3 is TGCGCCAGCAGCCCTGACAGGATCTCCTACGAGCAGTACTTC.

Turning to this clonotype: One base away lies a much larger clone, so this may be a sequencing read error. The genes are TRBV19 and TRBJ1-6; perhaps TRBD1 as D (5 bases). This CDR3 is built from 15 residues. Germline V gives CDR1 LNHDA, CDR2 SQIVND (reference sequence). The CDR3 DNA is TGTGCCAGTAGTAATATCCAGGGACCTAATTCACCCCCCCACTTT. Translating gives CASSNIQGPNSPPHF.

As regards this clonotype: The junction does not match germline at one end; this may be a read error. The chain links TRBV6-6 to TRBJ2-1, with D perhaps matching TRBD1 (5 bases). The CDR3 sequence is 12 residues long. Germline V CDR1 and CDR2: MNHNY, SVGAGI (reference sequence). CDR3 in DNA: TGTGTCAGCAGCCCAGGGTCCCGCGTATGGTCCTTC. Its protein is CVSSPGSRVWSF.

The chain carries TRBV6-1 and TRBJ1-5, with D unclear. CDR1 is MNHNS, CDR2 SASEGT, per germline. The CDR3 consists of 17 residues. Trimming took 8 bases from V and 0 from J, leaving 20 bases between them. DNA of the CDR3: TGTGCCAGCTCAAGAGGGTCCGGGAGGACTAGCAATCAGCCCCAGCATTTT. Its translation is CASSRGSGRTSNQPQHF.

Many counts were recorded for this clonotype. The CDR3 nucleotides read TGTGCCAGCGTCCTGAGGGGGCTAGTGCCAGATACGCAGTATTTT. Translating it yields CASVLRGLVPDTQYF. This sequence joins TRBV6-1 and TRBJ2-3, with 7 bases matching TRBD1. Germline CDR1 reads MNHNS; CDR2 reads SASEGT. This CDR3 spans 15 amino acids. V trimming: 8 bases; J trimming: 4 bases; junction bases outside the gene matches: 12.

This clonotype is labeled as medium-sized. CDR3 protein: CASSLAGTGGYNEQFF. The CDR3 DNA reads TGTGCCAGCAGCTTAGCCGGGACAGGGGGCTACAATGAGCAGTTCTTC. This chain connects TRBV7-2 to TRBJ2-1; 11 bases line up with TRBD1. This CDR3 region has 16 residues. Per germline, CDR1 SGHTA and CDR2 FQGNSA. The J segment lost 3 bases and the V segment lost 0 bases, leaving 1 base of the junction unmatched.

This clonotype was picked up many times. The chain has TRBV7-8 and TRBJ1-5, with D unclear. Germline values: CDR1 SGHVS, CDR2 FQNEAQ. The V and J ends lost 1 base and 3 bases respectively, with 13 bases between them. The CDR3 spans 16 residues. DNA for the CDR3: TGTGCCAGCAGCTTAGGGGGTGGGCAACCCAATCAGCCCCAGCATTTT. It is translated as CASSLGGGQPNQPQHF.

CDR3 DNA sequence: TGTGCCAGCAAGCTAACAACGGGCACAGATACGCAGTATTTT. This translates into CASKLTTGTDTQYF. The J gene is TRBJ2-3, the V gene TRBV2; D is undetermined. The germline V gene has CDR1 SNHLY and CDR2 FYNNEI. CDR3 size: 14 residues. V lost 7 bases to trimming and J lost 1 base, with 12 bases between them.